Shown below are 19 T cell receptor beta chains from a single sample sequenced in a study of Graves' ophthalmopathy and Graves' hyperthyroidism. TCR beta CDR3 amplification used RNA transcripts. HTBI primers primed a first-round RT-PCR, and a second-round multiplex PCR followed. TCRdb re-called the multiplex PCR reads through MiXCR, storing one row per CDR3 protein. Here the sample spans under 350,000 distinct CDR3 sequences, under 20% being singletons. The sequencing input was peripheral blood. The receptors come from an adult man with Graves' ophthalmopathy.

This clonotype appeared many times. The gene calls are TRBV10-1 and TRBJ2-2; 8 bases match TRBD1. V shed 2 bases, J shed 7 bases, and the junction held 6 bases outside the gene matches. Germline values: CDR1 WNHNN, CDR2 SYGVQD (reference sequence). There are 15 residues in the CDR3. CDR3 region: CASSESTGGGGELFF. The CDR3 DNA reads TGCGCCAGCAGTGAGAGTACAGGGGGAGGCGGGGAGCTGTTTTTT.

A few counts support this clonotype. This sequence joins TRBV19 and TRBJ1-1, with D unresolved. Germline-derived CDR1 and CDR2 are LNHDA and SQIVND (reference sequence). This CDR3 contains 13 residues. Deletions cut 3 bases from V and 0 bases from J, with 5 bases between. CDR3 nucleotides: TGTGCCAGTAGTATGGGATTGAACACTGAAGCTTTCTTT. This sequence encodes CASSMGLNTEAFF.

This clonotype was picked up many times. The V and J genes are TRBV11-2 and TRBJ1-3; D is undetermined. CDR3 length equals 17 residues. Germline values: CDR1 SGHAT, CDR2 FQNNGV. V was trimmed by 1 base and J by 0 bases, leaving 13 bases between them. This chain's CDR3 is CASSLGGGEHSGNTIYF. For the CDR3, the DNA is TGTGCCAGCAGCTTAGGAGGCGGAGAGCACTCTGGAAACACCATATATTTT.

The chain uses TRBV3-1 and TRBJ1-6; possible D gene TRBD1, 6 bases. Germline-derived CDR1 and CDR2 are LGHDT and YNNKEL (reference sequence). The CDR3 consists of 15 residues. With 7 bases removed from V and 9 bases from J, the gap between germline ends came to 19 bases. The CDR3 reads CASIQKGGIGSPLHF. The CDR3, as DNA: TGTGCCAGCATCCAGAAGGGGGGGATTGGTTCACCCCTCCACTTT.

This clonotype was counted ten times or more. The chain couples TRBV19 to TRBJ1-5; no clear D. Trimming left V 3 bases short and J 0 bases short, with 9 bases between. The CDR3 is made up of 15 amino acids. Germline-derived CDR1 and CDR2 are LNHDA and SQIVND (reference sequence). CDR3 protein: CASSIGLYSNQPQHF. CDR3 nucleotides: TGTGCCAGTAGTATTGGACTGTATAGCAATCAGCCCCAGCATTTT.

With regard to this clonotype: One junction end does not reproduce the germline sequence, and a read error may be involved. This sequence joins TRBV6-2 or TRBV6-3 and TRBJ1-5, with TRBD1 as a possible D gene (5 bases). CDR1 is MNHEY, CDR2 SVGEGT, per germline. The CDR3 covers 16 residues. The CDR3 protein is CASSSLGPENNQPQPF. The CDR3 DNA is TGTGCCAGCAGCTCCCTGGGACCGGAGAACAATCAGCCCCAGCCTTTT.

This clonotype was picked up many times. This sequence joins TRBV28 and TRBJ2-7, with TRBD2 identical over 13 bases. The V gene end was trimmed by 4 bases and the J gene end by 3 bases; junction bases not matched to a gene: 3. This CDR3 region has 15 residues. Germline CDR1 reads MDHEN; CDR2 reads SYDVKM. The CDR3 DNA sequence: TGTGCCAGCAGTTCCGGGACTAGCGGGGACTACGAGCAGTACTTC. Translating gives CASSSGTSGDYEQYF.

This clonotype was recorded at least ten times. This rearrangement joins TRBV24-1 to TRBJ1-2; no clear D. This CDR3 region has 13 residues. The germline CDR1 and CDR2 sequences are KGHDR and SFDVKD. Trimming left V 4 bases short and J 8 bases short, with 13 bases between. CDR3 loop: CATSDRLQTGYTF. The CDR3 nucleotides read TGTGCCACCAGTGACCGGCTCCAAACGGGCTACACCTTC.

In its sample, this clonotype was seen many times. V and J are TRBV19 and TRBJ2-7; weak D call: TRBD2 (5 bases). The CDR3 contains 13 residues. V dropped 1 base and J dropped 5 bases, with 9 bases sitting between them. Germline V lookup: CDR1 LNHDA, CDR2 SQIVND (reference sequence). CDR3 DNA: TGTGCCAGTAGTATAGTTTCGAGGGACGAGCAGTACTTC. This translates into CASSIVSRDEQYF.

This clonotype occurred many times. This rearrangement joins TRBV5-6 to TRBJ1-1; D may be TRBD1 (5 bases). This CDR3 is 16 amino acids long. Germline V gives CDR1 SGHDT, CDR2 YYEEEE. V was cut by 4 bases and J by 1 base, with 17 bases left in between. CDR3 sequence: CASSLDGGDSNTEAFF. DNA for the CDR3: TGTGCCAGCAGCCTGGATGGGGGGGATTCGAACACTGAAGCTTTCTTT. Filled out from reference TRBV5-6 and TRBJ1-1, the complete variable domain reads DAGVTQSPTHLIKTRGQQVTLRCSPKSGHDTVSWYQQALGQGPQFIFQYYEEEERQRGNFPDRFSGHQFPNYSSELNVNALLLGDSALYLCASSLDGGDSNTEAFFGQGTRLTVV.

This clonotype was recorded at least ten times. The rearrangement uses TRBV11-2 and TRBJ2-5; TRBD1 matches 9 bases. The CDR3 covers 15 residues. Germline lookup yields CDR1 SGHAT and CDR2 FQNNGV. J gave up 5 bases and V 5 bases, and 9 bases lay outside the gene matches. This chain's CDR3 is CASSPRPGTGETQYF. The CDR3 coding sequence is TGTGCCAGCAGCCCCCGCCCAGGGACAGGGGAGACCCAGTACTTC.

This clonotype was seen a few times. V gene TRBV6-1 combines with J gene TRBJ2-7, with D perhaps TRBD1 (6 bases). The V end was cut by 3 bases, the J end by 3 bases, with 18 bases between. Germline V gene data show CDR1 as MNHNS and CDR2 as SASEGT. The CDR3 contains 16 residues. The CDR3 sequence: CASSEQQGISLYEQYF. The CDR3 DNA reads TGTGCCAGCAGTGAGCAACAGGGTATTTCCCTCTACGAGCAGTACTTC.

The rearrangement joins TRBV11-2 to TRBJ2-5, with 9 nucleotides matching TRBD2. The CDR3 is made up of 15 amino acids. The trim removed 5 bases at V and 4 bases at J, leaving 8 bases unmatched. Germline CDR1 SGHAT, CDR2 FQNNGV. Written as DNA, the CDR3 is TGTGCCAGCAGCGGGCGAGCGGGAGGTTTAGAGACCCAGTACTTC. Translating it yields CASSGRAGGLETQYF.

This clonotype was observed many times. The chain has TRBV3-1 and TRBJ2-6; D is perhaps TRBD2 (5 bases). The V gene lost 1 base and the J gene lost 1 base, with 5 bases spanning the gap. This CDR3 contains 15 residues. Germline values: CDR1 LGHDT, CDR2 YNNKEL (reference sequence). CDR3 coding DNA: TGTGCCAGCAGCCAAGGGAGGTCTGGGGCCAACGTCCTGACTTTC. This translates into CASSQGRSGANVLTF.

This clonotype was seen at least ten times. The chain joins TRBV28 to TRBJ2-7; no definite D call. Trimming took off 6 bases at V and 2 bases at J, with 11 bases between the two ends. Looked up from germline, CDR1 is MDHEN and CDR2 is SYDVKM. The CDR3 is 13 amino acids. The DNA for the CDR3 is TGTGCCAGCAGAACGTTAGGACCCTACGAGCAGTACTTC. Translation: CASRTLGPYEQYF. The full variable domain, its missing parts supplied by reference TRBV28 and TRBJ2-7, is DVKVTQSSRYLVKRTGEKVFLECVQDMDHENMFWYRQDPGLGLRLIYFSYDVKMKEKGDIPEGYSVSREKKERFSLILESASTNQTSMYLCASRTLGPYEQYFGPGTRLTVT.

Many counts were recorded for this clonotype. The V and J genes are TRBV5-1 and TRBJ1-6; a possible D gene is TRBD1 (6 bases). Germline values: CDR1 SGHRS, CDR2 YFSETQ. V lost 4 bases, J lost 14 bases, and 22 bases lay in between. The CDR3 runs to 15 residues. The CDR3: CASSPEQGYSGALHF. CDR3 nucleotides: TGCGCCAGCAGCCCGGAACAGGGATATTCAGGGGCCCTCCACTTT.

The chain has TRBV11-2 and TRBJ1-2; 7 positions agree with TRBD1. The CDR3 has 14 amino acids. Unmatched junction bases numbered 6, after V lost 0 bases and J lost 8 bases. Germline V lookup: CDR1 SGHAT, CDR2 FQNNGV. CDR3 nucleotide sequence: TGTGCCAGCAGCTTAGAGAGAACAGGGGCAGGCTACACCTTC. It codes for CASSLERTGAGYTF.

The CDR3 reads CASSLDRPGTTMTGNSPLHF. DNA for the CDR3: TGCGCCAGCAGCTTGGATCGTCCAGGGACCACAATGACGGGTAATTCACCCCTCCACTTT. This sequence joins TRBV5-1 and TRBJ1-6; D is possibly TRBD1 (5 bases). Germline V CDR1 and CDR2: SGHRS, YFSETQ. The length of the CDR3 is 20 residues. With 0 bases removed from V and 6 bases from J, the gap between germline ends came to 25 bases.

This clonotype was seen many times. V and J are TRBV20-1 and TRBJ2-7; 9 bases align to TRBD2. The V gene end was trimmed by 3 bases and the J gene end by 3 bases; junction bases not matched to a gene: 9. The CDR3 spans 15 residues. The V gene's germline CDR1 is DFQATT and CDR2 SNEGSKA (reference sequence). CDR3 DNA sequence: TGCAGTGCTAGGGTTGCGGGAGGGTACCTCTACGAGCAGTACTTC. Translation gives CSARVAGGYLYEQYF.